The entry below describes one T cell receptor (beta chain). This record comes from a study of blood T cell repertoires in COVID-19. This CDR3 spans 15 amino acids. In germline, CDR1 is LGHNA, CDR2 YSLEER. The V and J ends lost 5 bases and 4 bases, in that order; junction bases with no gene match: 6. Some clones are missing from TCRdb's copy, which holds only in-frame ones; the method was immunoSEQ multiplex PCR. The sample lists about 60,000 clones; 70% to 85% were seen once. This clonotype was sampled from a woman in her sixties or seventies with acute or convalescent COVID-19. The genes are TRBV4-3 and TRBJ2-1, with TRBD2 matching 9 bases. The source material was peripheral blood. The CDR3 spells CASSTLAGAYNEQFF. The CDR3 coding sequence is TGCGCCAGCAGCACATTAGCGGGGGCGTACAATGAGCAGTTCTTC.